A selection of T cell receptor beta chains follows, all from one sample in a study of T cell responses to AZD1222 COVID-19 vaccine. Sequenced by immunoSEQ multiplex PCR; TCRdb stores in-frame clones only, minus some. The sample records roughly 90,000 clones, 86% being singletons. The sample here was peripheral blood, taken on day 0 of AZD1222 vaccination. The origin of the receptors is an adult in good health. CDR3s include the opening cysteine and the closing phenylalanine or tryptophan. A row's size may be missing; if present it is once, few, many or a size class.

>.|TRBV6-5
CAVRGASSGANVLTF
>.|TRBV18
CASSLGLAGDEQFF
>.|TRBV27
CASSTTSLDTQYF
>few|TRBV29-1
CSVEDGGAGQPQHF
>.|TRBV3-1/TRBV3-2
CASSSTLTYEQYF
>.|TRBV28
CASSPYYTEAFF
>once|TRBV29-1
CSVLRDGPYEQYF
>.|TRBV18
CASSPTPSYEQYF
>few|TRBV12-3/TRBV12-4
CASSQGGNTEAFF
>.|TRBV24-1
CATSDPGLYEQYF
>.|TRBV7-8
CASSLLDRGEQFF
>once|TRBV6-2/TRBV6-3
CASSLPTANNEQFF
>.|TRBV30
CAWSPPGQGANGYTF
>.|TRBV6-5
CATQGLHPQPQHF
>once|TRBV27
CASSLGGGGTQETQYF
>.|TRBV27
CASSSGTSGSSYEQYF
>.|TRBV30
CAWSVSGANEKLFF
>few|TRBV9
CASSVAHGQAEAFF
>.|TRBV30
CAWTFWGNTEAFF
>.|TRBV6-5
CASSPTARAGELFF
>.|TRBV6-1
CASSKNTEAFF
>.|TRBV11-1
CASSPRLAGGTDTQYF
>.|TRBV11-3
CASSVTSGTQGLGNEQFF
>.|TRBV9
CASSGQGGYEQYF
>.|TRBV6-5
CASKPVNTGELFF
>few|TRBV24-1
CATSDRTEVEKLFF
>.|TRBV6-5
CASSYYRGQETQYF
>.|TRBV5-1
CASSRTGVPPTDTQYF
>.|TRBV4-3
CASSQDVFAETQYF
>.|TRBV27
CASSLTGTGWETQYF
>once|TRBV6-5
CASSYNGGHNEQFF
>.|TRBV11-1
CASSPRLYNYGYTF
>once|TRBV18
CASAERATSGANVLTF
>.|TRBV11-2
CASSIRAGTAVYEQYF
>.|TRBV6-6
CASSYGFSGNTIYF
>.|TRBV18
CASSPLGQGSYNEQFF
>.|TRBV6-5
CASTLGTGEQYF
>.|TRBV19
CASSADRVNYGYTF
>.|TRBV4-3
CASSQDSLETQYF
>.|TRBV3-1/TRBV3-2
CASSQDLREPEGYTF
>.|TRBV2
CASSVEQLNSPLHF
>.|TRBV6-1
CASSDGTGVGYTF
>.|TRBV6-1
CASSASGTSGRNEQFF
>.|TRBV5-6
CASSGPTGLGVF
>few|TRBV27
CASSPLEGTGLGYTF
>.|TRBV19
CASSIGGITEAFF
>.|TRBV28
CASSLGQGLVF
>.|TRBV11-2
CASSRTGVPYEQYF
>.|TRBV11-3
CASSLSEYTEAFF
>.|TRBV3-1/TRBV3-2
CASSQANGNQPQHF
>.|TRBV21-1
CASRAIQPQHF
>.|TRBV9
CASSVMGYNEQFF
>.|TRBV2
CASSNRDLGYF
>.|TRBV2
CARATNAGNTIYF
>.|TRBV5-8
CASTRRGSGQPQHF